The entry below describes one TCR beta chain. Its matching antigen is unknown. Germline V gives CDR1 DFQATT, CDR2 SNEGSKA (reference sequence). This CDR3 comprises 15 residues. Unmatched junction bases numbered 5, after V lost 0 bases and J lost 2 bases. The entry originates in a study of vaccination and CD4 T cells after COVID-19. Researchers used the Oncomine TCR Beta short-read assay to sequence DNA from cultured CD4+ T cells. In TCRdb, the PCR reads were re-called with MiXCR into one record per CDR3 protein. The profile shows 13,000 or so distinct CDR3 sequences, 45% to 65% of them singletons. Study-level results: Median SARS-CoV-2-reactive clonotype numbers rose nonsignificantly, about 20 to 40. Within convalescent individuals, 304 out of 307 vaccine-specific clones proved to be spike mono-reactive.

Indicated treatment: roughly ten-day PBMC culture with coronavirus spike peptide pools or control peptides (ViraFEST assay). The sequence was collected from a human donor who had recovered from COVID-19. The sequenced material came from CD4+ T cells from blood, cultured in vitro. This chain links TRBV20-1 with TRBJ2-3; 7 nucleotides align to TRBD2. The CDR3 reads CSARDPGTITDTQYF. The CDR3 coding sequence is TGCAGTGCTAGAGACCCGGGGACTATCACAGATACGCAGTATTTT.